Below are 32 T cell receptor beta chains sequenced from a single sample in a study of T cells in Graves' hyperthyroidism and ophthalmopathy. From RNA transcripts, TCR beta CDR3 regions were amplified. TCR CDR3 underwent first-round RT-PCR with the HTBI primer set. Each CDR3 protein is one row after TCRdb ran MiXCR on the multiplex PCR reads. The table shows over 700,000 distinct CDR3 sequences, with roughly 40% occurring only once. Sequenced sample: blood. These TCRs come from a man between 18 and 29 years old with Graves' hyperthyroidism.

The rearrangement uses TRBV24-1 and TRBJ2-7, with D perhaps given as TRBD1 or TRBD2 (5 bases each). Trimming pared 7 bases from V and 6 bases from J, leaving 12 bases between. Germline V gene sequence: CDR1 KGHDR, CDR2 SFDVKD. This CDR3 has 12 residues. Here the CDR3 reads CATSTSGSEQYF. CDR3 coding DNA: TGTGCCACCAGCACTTCAGGGAGCGAGCAGTACTTC.

There are a few counts of this clonotype. This chain uses TRBV27 with TRBJ1-6; weak D call: TRBD1 (5 bases). The CDR3 has 13 amino acids. Germline CDR1 and CDR2: MNHEY and SMNVEV (reference sequence). Trimming left V 4 bases short and J 10 bases short, with 11 bases between. The CDR3: CASSWDETSPLHF. The CDR3 nucleotides read TGTGCCAGCAGTTGGGACGAAACCTCACCCCTCCACTTT.

J is TRBJ1-6 and V is TRBV2; 7 nucleotides match TRBD1. This CDR3 region has 15 residues. The ends lost 5 bases at V and 4 bases at J; junction bases unmatched: 5. CDR1 SNHLY and CDR2 FYNNEI come from the germline V gene. The CDR3 spells CASSYRDRYNSPLHF. As DNA, the CDR3 is TGTGCCAGCAGTTACCGGGACAGATATAATTCACCCCTCCACTTT. Full variable domain (missing parts from reference TRBV2 and TRBJ1-6): EPEVTQTPSHQVTQMGQEVILRCVPISNHLYFYWYRQILGQKVEFLVSFYNNEISEKSEIFDDQFSVERPDGSNFTLKIRSTKLEDSAMYFCASSYRDRYNSPLHFGNGTRLTVT.

With regard to this clonotype: With a much larger clone just one base away, this may be a read error. The chain joins TRBV10-3 to TRBJ1-3; 7 nucleotides match TRBD1. In germline, CDR1 is ENHRY, CDR2 SYGVKD. Germline trimming cut 6 bases from V and 6 bases from J; bases unmatched to any gene: 17. The CDR3 loop spans 17 amino acids. The CDR3 bases are TGTGCCATCAGAGAGGGGACAGTCCTTCGTGAAGAAAACACCATATATTTT. Its translation: CAIREGTVLREENTIYF.

The J gene is TRBJ1-1, the V gene TRBV6-1; 8 nucleotides agree with TRBD1. Unmatched junction bases numbered 3, after V lost 7 bases and J lost 8 bases. The germline V gene has CDR1 MNHNS and CDR2 SASEGT. This CDR3 spans 11 amino acids. Here the CDR3 reads CASTWTGEAFF. The CDR3 DNA is TGTGCCAGCACCTGGACAGGGGAAGCTTTCTTT.

The genes are TRBV6-4 and TRBJ1-2; D remains unclear. CDR1 is MRHNA and CDR2 is SNTAGT in the germline V gene. The CDR3 contains 13 residues. The germline V and J ends were trimmed by 2 bases and 3 bases, with 7 bases remaining between them. This CDR3 is CASSDRLYYGYTF. CDR3 nucleotides: TGTGCCAGCAGTGACCGGCTATACTATGGCTACACCTTC.

This rearrangement joins TRBV20-1 to TRBJ1-5; D gene unclear. The CDR3 length is 14 residues. Trimming left V 3 bases short and J 3 bases short, with 12 bases between. Germline V gene sequence: CDR1 DFQATT, CDR2 SNEGSKA (reference sequence). The CDR3 sequence: CSARVRGLNQPQHF. CDR3 sequence (DNA): TGCAGTGCTAGGGTCCGCGGGCTCAATCAGCCCCAGCATTTT.

This clonotype was observed a few times. The chain employs TRBV7-2 and TRBJ2-2, with 10 bases that match TRBD1. This CDR3 contains 16 residues. J lost 6 bases, V lost 7 bases, and 11 bases had no gene match. The V gene's germline CDR1 is SGHTA and CDR2 FQGNSA. CDR3 protein: CASNFFGDRGAGELFF. The CDR3 DNA sequence: TGTGCCAGCAACTTCTTCGGGGACAGGGGCGCCGGGGAGCTGTTTTTT.

This clonotype occurred many times. This chain links TRBV29-1 with TRBJ2-7, with D unclear. Germline CDR1 reads SQVTM; CDR2 reads ANQGSEA. Trimming stripped 5 bases from V and 3 bases from J, with 8 bases between. This CDR3 is built from 11 residues. The CDR3 loop reads CSVLVGYEQYF. CDR3 in DNA: TGCAGCGTTCTAGTTGGCTACGAGCAGTACTTC.

In its sample, this clonotype was seen a few times. This sequence joins TRBV12-3 or TRBV12-4 and TRBJ1-1; D not certain. CDR3 length: 15 amino acids. V lost 6 bases and J 4 bases, leaving 18 bases between the germline ends. The CDR3 here is CASSPFTGESTEAFF. CDR3 in DNA: TGTGCCAGCAGCCCATTCACGGGCGAGAGCACTGAAGCTTTCTTT.

This chain uses TRBV6-6 with TRBJ1-1; a weak D match, TRBD1 (6 bases). The CDR3 extends over 17 amino acids. Looked up from germline, CDR1 is MNHNY and CDR2 is SVGAGI (reference sequence). Deletions cut 10 bases from V and 0 bases from J, with 24 bases between. CDR3 coding DNA: TGTGCCACCGAATGGGGAGTAGGGGGGCGTTTGAACACTGAAGCTTTCTTT. Its translation is CATEWGVGGRLNTEAFF.

This clonotype was observed at least ten times. The chain employs TRBV5-1 and TRBJ1-1; D uncertain. CDR1 is SGHRS, CDR2 YFSETQ, per germline. The CDR3 spans 13 residues. With 8 bases removed from V and 5 bases from J, the gap between germline ends came to 16 bases. The CDR3 nucleotides read TGCGCCAGTCTCCTGGGAGACGGGACTGAAGCTTTCTTT. Its translation is CASLLGDGTEAFF.

The chain combines TRBV28 with TRBJ2-7, with D uncertain. Trimming removed 4 bases from V and 1 base from J, with 11 bases in between. This CDR3 is built from 14 residues. In germline, CDR1 is MDHEN, CDR2 SYDVKM. The CDR3 loop is CASSSPLGSYEQYF. The CDR3 bases are TGTGCCAGCAGTTCCCCTCTGGGGTCCTACGAGCAGTACTTC. Together with reference TRBV28 and TRBJ2-7, the CDR3 gives the full variable domain: DVKVTQSSRYLVKRTGEKVFLECVQDMDHENMFWYRQDPGLGLRLIYFSYDVKMKEKGDIPEGYSVSREKKERFSLILESASTNQTSMYLCASSSPLGSYEQYFGPGTRLTVT.

This clonotype was found a few times. This chain links TRBV7-9 with TRBJ1-2; the D gene is possibly TRBD1 (5 bases). The CDR3 is 15 residues long. Looked up from germline, CDR1 is SEHNR and CDR2 is FQNEAQ (reference sequence). V was pared by 1 base and J by 1 base, with 10 bases between. This CDR3 is CASSLGGALNYGYTF. CDR3 DNA: TGTGCCAGCAGCTTAGGAGGGGCTCTTAACTATGGCTACACCTTC.

This chain joins TRBV7-9 and TRBJ1-1, with D tentatively TRBD1 (5 bases). CDR1 SEHNR and CDR2 FQNEAQ come from the germline V gene (reference sequence). The V end lost 3 bases, the J end lost 1 base, and 12 bases lay between the germline ends. The CDR3 covers 15 residues. DNA for the CDR3: TGTGCCAGCAGCTTCCATCGACAGCCGAACACTGAAGCTTTCTTT. Protein sequence: CASSFHRQPNTEAFF.

This clonotype has only one observation. The J gene is TRBJ2-5, the V gene TRBV19; TRBD2 matches 8 bases. The length of the CDR3 is 15 residues. The J segment lost 4 bases and the V segment lost 5 bases, leaving 9 bases of the junction unmatched. Germline V gives CDR1 LNHDA, CDR2 SQIVND (reference sequence). CDR3 coding DNA: TGTGCCAGTAGTCCGGGGGGGGTATTAGGAGAGACCCAGTACTTC. Translating it yields CASSPGGVLGETQYF. The entire variable domain, with the rest obtained from reference TRBV19 and TRBJ2-5, is as follows: DGGITQSPKYLFRKEGQNVTLSCEQNLNHDAMYWYRQDPGQGLRLIYYSQIVNDFQKGDIAEGYSVSREKKESFPLTVTSAQKNPTAFYLCASSPGGVLGETQYFGPGTRLLVL.

Of note for this clonotype: Germline and junction disagree at one end, which may indicate a read error. The chain joins TRBV7-2 to TRBJ1-4; D gene unclear. Germline V gene sequence: CDR1 SGHTA, CDR2 FQGNSA. CDR3 size: 14 residues. The CDR3 loop reads CASSLVLGAEILFF. The CDR3 DNA follows: TGTGCCAGCAGCTTAGTACTTGGTGCGGAAATACTGTTTTTT.

The chain recombines TRBV10-3 with TRBJ1-6; TRBD1 matches at 11 bases. V shed 5 bases and J 9 bases; nucleotides not matched to a gene: 9. CDR3 length: 16 residues. Germline lookup yields CDR1 ENHRY and CDR2 SYGVKD. CDR3 bases: TGTGCCATCAGTTATCGGACAGGGGGCGTGGGTTCACCCCTCCACTTT. It yields the protein CAISYRTGGVGSPLHF.

This clonotype was picked up a small number of times. The chain is built from TRBV15 and TRBJ1-2; D uncertain. Germline V lookup: CDR1 LNHNV, CDR2 YYDKDF (reference sequence). The CDR3 is made up of 13 amino acids. The ends were cut back, 3 bases at V and 2 bases at J, with 7 bases in the middle. In DNA form, the CDR3 reads TGTGCCACCAGCAGGGACGAGAACTATGGCTACACCTTC. This gives the protein CATSRDENYGYTF.

The genes are TRBV12-3 or TRBV12-4 and TRBJ1-1; 12 bases are shared with TRBD1. The CDR3 has 17 amino acids. The CDR3 region is CASASTQGQGADTEAFF. The CDR3 nucleotides read TGTGCTAGTGCCTCCACGCAGGGACAGGGGGCTGACACTGAAGCTTTCTTT.

The gene calls are TRBV9 and TRBJ1-1; 7 bases line up with TRBD1. J gave up 4 bases and V 1 base, and 7 bases lay outside the gene matches. The CDR3 contains 15 residues. CDR1 and CDR2 (germline): SGDLS, YYNGEE. The CDR3 DNA reads as TGTGCCAGCAGCGTAAGACAGGGAGGAGTCACTGAAGCTTTCTTT. Protein: CASSVRQGGVTEAFF.

The chain uses TRBV6-5 and TRBJ1-4; perhaps TRBD1 as D (6 bases). Germline CDR1 reads MNHEY; CDR2 reads SVGAGI. This CDR3 is 15 amino acids long. Between the trimmed V and J ends, which lost 6 bases and 3 bases, there was a span of 14 bases. Here the CDR3 reads CASRRSDSANEKLFF. CDR3 in DNA: TGTGCCAGCAGGAGATCGGACAGCGCTAATGAAAAACTGTTTTTT.

This clonotype has a count of ten or more. The CDR3 nucleotides read TGTGCCAGCCTGGGGCAGGGAGCAGCCGAGCAGTACTTC. It yields the protein CASLGQGAAEQYF. The chain employs TRBV12-3 or TRBV12-4 and TRBJ2-7, with D perhaps being TRBD1 or TRBD2 (5 bases each). V lost 8 bases and J lost 6, with 17 bases in between. This CDR3 is built from 13 residues.

This clonotype has at least ten counts. The genes are TRBV12-3 or TRBV12-4 and TRBJ1-3; tentative D call: TRBD1 (5 bases). This CDR3 contains 13 residues. With 6 bases removed from V and 3 bases from J, the gap between germline ends came to 9 bases. CDR3 in amino acids: CASSRGGGNTIYF. CDR3 nucleotides: TGTGCCAGCAGCCGTGGGGGTGGAAACACCATATATTTT.

The J gene is TRBJ2-7, the V gene TRBV28; perhaps D is TRBD1 or TRBD2 (5 bases each). The germline V gene has CDR1 MDHEN and CDR2 SYDVKM. The V gene lost 7 bases and the J gene lost 2 bases, with 15 bases spanning the gap. This CDR3 is built from 14 residues. This CDR3 is CASKMGRWTYEQYF. The DNA of the CDR3 is TGTGCCAGCAAAATGGGACGCTGGACCTACGAGCAGTACTTC.

This clonotype has at least ten counts. This sequence joins TRBV7-3 and TRBJ1-1; perhaps TRBD1 as D (6 bases). Germline CDR1 reads SGHTA; CDR2 reads FQGTGA. Deletions cut 3 bases from V and 3 bases from J, with 8 bases between. This CDR3 spans 13 amino acids. The CDR3, as DNA: TGTGCCAGCAGCTTCTCAGGGGACACTGAAGCTTTCTTT. It is translated as CASSFSGDTEAFF. The full variable domain, rest sourced from reference TRBV7-3 and TRBJ1-1, is GAGVSQTPSNKVTEKGKYVELRCDPISGHTALYWYRQSLGQGPEFLIYFQGTGAADDSGLPNDRFFAVRPEGSVSTLKIQRTERGDSAVYLCASSFSGDTEAFFGQGTRLTVV.

This clonotype was seen ten or more times. The V gene is TRBV25-1, the J gene TRBJ2-3; 7 nucleotides agree with TRBD1. The CDR3 has 18 residues. Germline V gene data show CDR1 as MGHDK and CDR2 as SYGVNS. V was clipped by 2 bases and J by 4 bases; unmatched bases: 15. In nucleotides, the CDR3 is TGTGCCAGCAGTGAACGCCCTCGGGACAGTGCGGGTCCAGATACGCAGTATTTT. This sequence encodes CASSERPRDSAGPDTQYF. The full variable domain, its missing parts supplied by reference TRBV25-1 and TRBJ2-3, is EADIYQTPRYLVIGTGKKITLECSQTMGHDKMYWYQQDPGMELHLIHYSYGVNSTEKGDLSSESTVSRIRTEHFPLTLESARPSHTSQYLCASSERPRDSAGPDTQYFGPGTRLTVL.

This clonotype was seen repeatedly, ten times or more. This rearrangement joins TRBV7-6 to TRBJ1-3, with D maybe TRBD1 (5 bases). CDR1 is SGHVS, CDR2 FNYEAQ, per germline. The CDR3 spans 14 residues. Between the trimmed V and J ends, which lost 2 bases and 4 bases, there was a span of 9 bases. CDR3 sequence reads: CASSLSGPGNTIYF. The DNA of the CDR3 is TGTGCCAGCAGCTTATCGGGACCAGGAAACACCATATATTTT.

The chain combines TRBV19 with TRBJ1-3; possible D gene TRBD1, 5 bases. Germline V lookup: CDR1 LNHDA, CDR2 SQIVND (reference sequence). The V end was cut by 2 bases, the J end by 0 bases, with 11 bases between. The length of the CDR3 is 16 residues. CDR3: CASSITGTDSGNTIYF. Here the CDR3 DNA reads TGTGCCAGTAGTATAACCGGGACGGACTCTGGAAACACCATATATTTT. The complete variable domain, with remaining parts taken from reference TRBV19 and TRBJ1-3, reads DGGITQSPKYLFRKEGQNVTLSCEQNLNHDAMYWYRQDPGQGLRLIYYSQIVNDFQKGDIAEGYSVSREKKESFPLTVTSAQKNPTAFYLCASSITGTDSGNTIYFGEGSWLTVV.

This clonotype was observed many times. The chain couples TRBV25-1 to TRBJ1-2; D ambiguous. The CDR3 has 14 amino acids. V lost 1 base and J lost 4, with 10 bases in between. Per germline, CDR1 MGHDK and CDR2 SYGVNS. CDR3 nucleotides: TGTGCCAGCAGTGAATTTCAGGAAACCTATGGCTACACCTTC. It yields the protein CASSEFQETYGYTF.

The count of this clonotype is one. The chain uses TRBV24-1 and TRBJ2-5; D is unclear. CDR1 KGHDR and CDR2 SFDVKD come from the germline V gene. Trimming left V 12 bases short and J 5 bases short, with 6 bases between. The CDR3 spans 9 residues. The CDR3, as DNA: TGTGCCCCTGTGGAGACCCAGTACTTC. Amino acids: CAPVETQYF.

This clonotype was detected a few times. The chain uses TRBV6-5 and TRBJ2-7; D is unclear. The V end was cut by 3 bases, the J end by 3 bases, with 9 bases between. This CDR3 region has 13 residues. Germline values: CDR1 MNHEY, CDR2 SVGAGI. CDR3 sequence: CASSYERNYEQYF. As DNA, the CDR3 is TGTGCCAGCAGTTATGAGAGAAACTACGAGCAGTACTTC.